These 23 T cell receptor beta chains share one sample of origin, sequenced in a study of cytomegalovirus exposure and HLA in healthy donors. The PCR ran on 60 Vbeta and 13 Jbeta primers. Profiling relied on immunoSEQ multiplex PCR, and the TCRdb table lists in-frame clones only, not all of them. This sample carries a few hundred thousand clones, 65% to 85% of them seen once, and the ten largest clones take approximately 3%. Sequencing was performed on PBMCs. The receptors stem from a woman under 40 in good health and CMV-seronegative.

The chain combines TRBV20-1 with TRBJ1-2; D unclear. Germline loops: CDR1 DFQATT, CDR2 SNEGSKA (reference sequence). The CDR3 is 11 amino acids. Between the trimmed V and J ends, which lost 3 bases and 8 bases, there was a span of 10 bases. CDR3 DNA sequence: TGCAGTGCTAGGAACAACCTGGGCTACACCTTC. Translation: CSARNNLGYTF.

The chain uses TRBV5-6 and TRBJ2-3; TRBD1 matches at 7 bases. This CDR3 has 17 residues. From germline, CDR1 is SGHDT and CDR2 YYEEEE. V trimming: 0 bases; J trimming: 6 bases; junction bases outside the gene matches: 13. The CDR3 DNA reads TGTGCCAGCAGCTTGGTCGGGACAGAAAAATGGGGGGATACGCAGTATTTT. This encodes CASSLVGTEKWGDTQYF.

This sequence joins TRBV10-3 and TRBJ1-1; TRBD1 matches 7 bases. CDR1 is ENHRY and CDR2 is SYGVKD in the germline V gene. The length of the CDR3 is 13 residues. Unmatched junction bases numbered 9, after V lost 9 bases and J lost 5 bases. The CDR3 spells CAIRDRDGTEAFF. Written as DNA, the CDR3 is TGTGCCATTAGAGACAGGGATGGAACTGAAGCTTTCTTT.

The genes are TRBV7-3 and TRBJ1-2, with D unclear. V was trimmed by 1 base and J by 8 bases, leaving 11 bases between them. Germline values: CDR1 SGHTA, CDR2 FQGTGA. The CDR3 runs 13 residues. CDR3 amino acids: CASSLSQSQGYTF. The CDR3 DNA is TGTGCCAGCAGCTTAAGTCAGTCTCAAGGCTACACCTTC.

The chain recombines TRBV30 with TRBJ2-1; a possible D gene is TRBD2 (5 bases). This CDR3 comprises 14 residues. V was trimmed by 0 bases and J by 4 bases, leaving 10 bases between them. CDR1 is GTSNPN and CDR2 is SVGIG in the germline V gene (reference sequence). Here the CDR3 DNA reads TGTGCCTGGAGTGTCGGTAGCGCGTACAATGAGCAGTTCTTC. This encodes CAWSVGSAYNEQFF.

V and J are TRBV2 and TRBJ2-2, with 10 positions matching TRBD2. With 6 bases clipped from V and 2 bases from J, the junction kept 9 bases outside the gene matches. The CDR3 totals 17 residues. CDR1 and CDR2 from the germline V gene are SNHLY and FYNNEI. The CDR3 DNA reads TGTGCCAGCAGGAGGATTAGCGGGGGGCTAAACACCGGGGAGCTGTTTTTT. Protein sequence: CASRRISGGLNTGELFF.

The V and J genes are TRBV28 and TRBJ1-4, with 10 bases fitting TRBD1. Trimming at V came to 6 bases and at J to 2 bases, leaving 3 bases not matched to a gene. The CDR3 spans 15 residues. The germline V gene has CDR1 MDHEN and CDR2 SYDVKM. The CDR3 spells CASRTGGVTNEKLFF. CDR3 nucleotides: TGTGCCAGCAGGACAGGGGGCGTCACTAATGAAAAACTGTTTTTT.

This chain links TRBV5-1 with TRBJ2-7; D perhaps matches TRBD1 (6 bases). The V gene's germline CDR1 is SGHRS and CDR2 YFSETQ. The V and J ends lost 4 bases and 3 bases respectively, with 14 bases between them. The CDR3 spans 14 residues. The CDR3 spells CASSPPGQNYEQYF. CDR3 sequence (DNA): TGCGCCAGCAGCCCGCCGGGACAAAACTACGAGCAGTACTTC.

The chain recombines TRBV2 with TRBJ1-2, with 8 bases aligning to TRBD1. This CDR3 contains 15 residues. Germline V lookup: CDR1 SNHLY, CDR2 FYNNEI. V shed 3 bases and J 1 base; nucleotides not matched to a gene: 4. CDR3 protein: CASSDRDRNNYGYTF. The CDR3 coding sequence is TGTGCCAGCAGTGATCGGGACAGGAATAACTATGGCTACACCTTC.

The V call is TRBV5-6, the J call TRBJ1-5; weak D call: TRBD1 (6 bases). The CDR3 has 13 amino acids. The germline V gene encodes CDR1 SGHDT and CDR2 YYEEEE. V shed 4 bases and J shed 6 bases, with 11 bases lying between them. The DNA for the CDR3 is TGTGCCAGCAGCCCCCCACAGGGTCAGCCCCAGCATTTT. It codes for CASSPPQGQPQHF.

The CDR3 loop is CASSLTEALNYEQYF. In nucleotides, the CDR3 is TGTGCCAGCAGTTTAACTGAGGCGCTGAACTACGAGCAGTACTTC. The chain is built from TRBV27 and TRBJ2-7; D is undetermined. This CDR3 spans 15 amino acids. Germline V gene data show CDR1 as MNHEY and CDR2 as SMNVEV (reference sequence). V shed 2 bases and J shed 3 bases, with 14 bases lying between them.

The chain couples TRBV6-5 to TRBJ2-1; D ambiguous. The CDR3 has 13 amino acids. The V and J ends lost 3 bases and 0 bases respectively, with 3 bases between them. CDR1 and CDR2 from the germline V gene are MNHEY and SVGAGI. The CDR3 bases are TGTGCCAGCAGTTATCTCTCCTACAATGAGCAGTTCTTC. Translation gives CASSYLSYNEQFF.

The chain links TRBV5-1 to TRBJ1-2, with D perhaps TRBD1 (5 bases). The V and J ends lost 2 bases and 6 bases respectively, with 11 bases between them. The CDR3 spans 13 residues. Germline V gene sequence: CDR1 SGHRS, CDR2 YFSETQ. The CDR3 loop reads CASSFGPTDGYTF. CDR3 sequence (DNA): TGCGCCAGCAGCTTCGGCCCGACAGATGGCTACACCTTC.

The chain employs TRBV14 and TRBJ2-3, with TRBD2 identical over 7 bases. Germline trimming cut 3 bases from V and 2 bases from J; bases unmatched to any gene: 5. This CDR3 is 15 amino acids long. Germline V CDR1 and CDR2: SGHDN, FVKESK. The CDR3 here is CASSHWGGITDTQYF. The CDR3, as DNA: TGTGCCAGCAGCCACTGGGGGGGGATCACAGATACGCAGTATTTT.

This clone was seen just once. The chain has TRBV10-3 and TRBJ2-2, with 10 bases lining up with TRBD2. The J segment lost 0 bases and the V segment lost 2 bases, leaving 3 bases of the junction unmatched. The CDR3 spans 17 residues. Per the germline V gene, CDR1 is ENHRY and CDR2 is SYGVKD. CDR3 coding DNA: TGTGCCATCAGTGAGCAGCTAGCGGGAGCGAACACCGGGGAGCTGTTTTTT. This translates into CAISEQLAGANTGELFF.

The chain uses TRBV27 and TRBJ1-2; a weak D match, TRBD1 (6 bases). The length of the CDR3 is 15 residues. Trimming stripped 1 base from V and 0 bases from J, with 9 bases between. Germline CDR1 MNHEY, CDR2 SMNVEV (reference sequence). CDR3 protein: CASSLLGGANYGYTF. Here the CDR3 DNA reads TGTGCCAGCAGTTTATTAGGGGGAGCTAACTATGGCTACACCTTC.

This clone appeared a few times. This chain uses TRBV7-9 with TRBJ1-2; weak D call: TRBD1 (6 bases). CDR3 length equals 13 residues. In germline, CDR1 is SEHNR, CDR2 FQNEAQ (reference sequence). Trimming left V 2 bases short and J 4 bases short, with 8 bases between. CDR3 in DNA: TGTGCCAGCAGCTTACGGACAGTCTATGGCTACACCTTC. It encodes CASSLRTVYGYTF.

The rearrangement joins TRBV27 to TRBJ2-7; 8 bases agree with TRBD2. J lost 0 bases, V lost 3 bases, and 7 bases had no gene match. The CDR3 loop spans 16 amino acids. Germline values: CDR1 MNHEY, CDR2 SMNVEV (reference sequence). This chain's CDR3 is CASSLGLAGSSYEQYF. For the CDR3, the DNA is TGTGCCAGCAGTTTGGGGCTAGCGGGTAGCTCCTACGAGCAGTACTTC.

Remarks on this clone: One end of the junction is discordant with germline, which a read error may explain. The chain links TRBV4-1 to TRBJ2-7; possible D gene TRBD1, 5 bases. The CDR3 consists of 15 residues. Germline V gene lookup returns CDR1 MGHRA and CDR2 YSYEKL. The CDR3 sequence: CASSQVPGNSYGQYF. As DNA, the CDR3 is TGCGCCAGCAGCCAAGTCCCAGGGAACTCCTACGGGCAGTACTTC.

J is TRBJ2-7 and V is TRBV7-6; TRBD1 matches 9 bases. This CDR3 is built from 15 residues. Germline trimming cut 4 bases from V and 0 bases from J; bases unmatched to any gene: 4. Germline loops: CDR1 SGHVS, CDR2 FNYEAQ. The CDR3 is CASSSGTGSSYEQYF. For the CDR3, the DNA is TGTGCCAGCAGCTCTGGGACAGGGAGCTCCTACGAGCAGTACTTC.

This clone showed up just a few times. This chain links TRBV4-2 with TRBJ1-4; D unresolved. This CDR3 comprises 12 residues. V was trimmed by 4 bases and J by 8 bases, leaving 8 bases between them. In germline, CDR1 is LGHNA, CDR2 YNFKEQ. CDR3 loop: CASSRVGEKLFF. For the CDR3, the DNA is TGTGCCAGCAGCCGGGTCGGGGAAAAACTGTTTTTT.

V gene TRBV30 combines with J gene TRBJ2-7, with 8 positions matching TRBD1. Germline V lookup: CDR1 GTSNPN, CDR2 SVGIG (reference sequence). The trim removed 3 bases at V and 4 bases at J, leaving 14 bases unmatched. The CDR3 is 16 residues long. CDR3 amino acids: CAWSRGWQGARYEQYF. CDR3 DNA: TGTGCCTGGAGCCGAGGGTGGCAGGGGGCGCGGTACGAGCAGTACTTC. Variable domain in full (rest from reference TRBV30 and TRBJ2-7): SQTIHQWPATLVQPVGSPLSLECTVEGTSNPNLYWYRQAAGRGLQLLFYSVGIGQISSEVPQNLSASRPQDRQFILSSKKLLLSDSGFYLCAWSRGWQGARYEQYFGPGTRLTVT.

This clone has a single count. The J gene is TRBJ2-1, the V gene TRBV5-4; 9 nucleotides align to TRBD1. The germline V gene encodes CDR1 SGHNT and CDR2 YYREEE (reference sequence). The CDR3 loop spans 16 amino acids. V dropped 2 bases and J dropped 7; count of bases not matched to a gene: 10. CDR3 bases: TGTGCCAGCAGCTTAGGAAGCCGACAGGGGGATAATGAGCAGTTCTTC. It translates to CASSLGSRQGDNEQFF.